The 29 T cell receptor beta chains in this list originate from one sample, sequenced in a study of Graves' ophthalmopathy and Graves' hyperthyroidism. TCR beta CDR3 amplification used RNA transcripts. HTBI primers served in a first-round RT-PCR, which a second-round multiplex PCR followed. TCRdb itself ran the multiplex PCR reads through MiXCR, one entry per CDR3 protein. The sample includes 200,000 to 250,000 distinct CDR3 sequences, about a fifth of them seen just once. The sequenced sample was peripheral blood. Source of these receptors: a woman between 45 and 65 years old with Graves' ophthalmopathy.

This clonotype was found many times. The chain carries TRBV30 and TRBJ2-5; no reliable D call. Between the trimmed V and J ends, which lost 1 base and 5 bases, there was a span of 5 bases. The V gene's germline CDR1 is GTSNPN and CDR2 SVGIG (reference sequence). The CDR3 is made up of 11 amino acids. The CDR3 sequence is CAWSDVETQYF. The CDR3 DNA sequence: TGTGCCTGGAGTGATGTGGAGACCCAGTACTTC.

In its sample, this clonotype was seen many times. The rearrangement links TRBV28 to TRBJ2-1; D is unclear. V lost 7 bases, J lost 7 bases, and 11 bases lay in between. The CDR3 runs 12 residues. CDR1 is MDHEN, CDR2 SYDVKM, per germline. The chain's CDR3 is CASTPARNEQFF. The CDR3 nucleotides are TGTGCCAGCACCCCAGCCCGGAATGAGCAGTTCTTC.

In its sample, this clonotype was seen many times. The chain recombines TRBV12-3 or TRBV12-4 with TRBJ2-5; 13 bases match TRBD2. J was trimmed by 3 bases and V by 5 bases; bases with no gene match: 3. CDR3 length: 15 amino acids. The CDR3 sequence: CASSSGTSGEETQYF. DNA of the CDR3: TGTGCCAGCAGTAGCGGGACTAGCGGGGAAGAGACCCAGTACTTC.

There are many counts of this clonotype. The chain combines TRBV12-3 or TRBV12-4 with TRBJ2-7; 15 nucleotides line up with TRBD2. CDR3 length equals 15 residues. Trimming cost V 6 bases and J 4 bases; bases outside gene matches: 4. The CDR3 protein is CASRPGLAGGYEQYF. The CDR3 region has the DNA TGTGCCAGCAGACCCGGACTAGCGGGAGGGTACGAGCAGTACTTC.

The table lists this clonotype with many counts. V gene TRBV30 combines with J gene TRBJ1-1; D remains unclear. Deletions cut 3 bases from V and 5 bases from J, with 7 bases between. CDR1 and CDR2 (germline): GTSNPN, SVGIG (reference sequence). The CDR3 is made up of 11 amino acids. The CDR3 sequence is CAWRQQTEAFF. CDR3 DNA: TGTGCCTGGAGACAGCAAACTGAAGCTTTCTTT.

The chain links TRBV12-3 or TRBV12-4 to TRBJ1-2; D unclear. This CDR3 is 14 amino acids long. V shed 5 bases and J shed 8 bases, with 18 bases lying between them. CDR3 sequence reads: CASSPGMGIIGYTF. The CDR3, as DNA: TGTGCCAGCAGTCCCGGGATGGGAATCATAGGCTACACCTTC.

In its sample, this clonotype was seen many times. V is TRBV20-1 and J is TRBJ1-5, with 9 bases lining up with TRBD1. This CDR3 region has 13 residues. Per germline, CDR1 DFQATT and CDR2 SNEGSKA (reference sequence). V shed 6 bases and J 7 bases; nucleotides not matched to a gene: 7. The CDR3 loop reads CSAEQGADQPQHF. The CDR3 coding sequence is TGCAGTGCGGAACAGGGGGCAGACCAGCCCCAGCATTTT.

Turning to this clonotype: This may be a read error, as it is one base from a much larger clone. V and J are TRBV20-1 and TRBJ1-1; the D is unclear. The V end lost 3 bases, the J end lost 0 bases, and 20 bases lay between the germline ends. CDR1 is DFQATT, CDR2 SNEGSKA, per germline (reference sequence). The CDR3 loop spans 17 amino acids. The CDR3 DNA follows: TGCAGTGCTAGGCCGGGCCTCAGAAGCGGGTTGAACACTGAAGCTTTCTTT. Amino acid sequence: CSARPGLRSGLNTEAFF.

This clonotype occurred many times. The rearrangement uses TRBV28 and TRBJ2-5; D may be TRBD2 (5 bases). This CDR3 spans 12 amino acids. With 5 bases removed from V and 9 bases from J, the gap between germline ends came to 13 bases. Germline V lookup: CDR1 MDHEN, CDR2 SYDVKM. CDR3 sequence: CASSISVRAQYF. The CDR3 DNA is TGTGCCAGCAGTATTAGCGTCCGTGCCCAGTACTTC.

This clonotype occurred many times. The gene calls are TRBV12-3 or TRBV12-4 and TRBJ2-6, with no clear D. V was clipped by 6 bases and J by 1 base, with 10 bases between them. This CDR3 region has 15 residues. The CDR3 loop is CASSATESGANVLTF. Here the CDR3 DNA reads TGTGCCAGCAGCGCGACTGAATCTGGGGCCAACGTCCTGACTTTC.

This clonotype was observed a few times. This chain links TRBV25-1 with TRBJ2-1; the match to TRBD2 covers 13 bases. Per germline, CDR1 MGHDK and CDR2 SYGVNS. The CDR3 consists of 17 residues. V shed 5 bases, J shed 7 bases, and the junction held 11 bases outside the gene matches. The CDR3 DNA follows: TGTGCCAGCAGTTCACCCCGGACTAGCGGGGGTTCGAATGAGCAGTTCTTC. This codes for CASSSPRTSGGSNEQFF.

This clonotype was found many times. This chain joins TRBV12-3 or TRBV12-4 and TRBJ2-2, with 7 bases that match TRBD2. The ends lost 8 bases at V and 3 bases at J; junction bases unmatched: 9. This CDR3 has 15 amino acids. CDR3 sequence: CASRPRGGDTGELFF. CDR3 bases: TGTGCCAGCCGACCGAGGGGAGGGGACACCGGGGAGCTGTTTTTT.

This clonotype was found many times. The gene calls are TRBV4-1 and TRBJ2-5, with 10 bases lining up with TRBD2. There are 15 residues in the CDR3. CDR1 and CDR2 from the germline V gene are MGHRA and YSYEKL. The V gene end was trimmed by 6 bases and the J gene end by 2 bases; junction bases not matched to a gene: 6. The CDR3 loop reads CASRSGLASQETQYF. CDR3 nucleotide sequence: TGCGCCAGCAGATCGGGACTAGCGTCACAAGAGACCCAGTACTTC.

This clonotype has just a few counts. One junction end does not reproduce the germline sequence, and a read error may be involved. The V and J genes are TRBV5-4 and TRBJ2-7, with 10 bases matching TRBD1. Germline V gene lookup returns CDR1 SGHNT and CDR2 YYREEE (reference sequence). This CDR3 has 16 amino acids. The DNA for the CDR3 is TGTGCCGGCAGCCGGACAGGGGGGGCTTCCTCCTACGAGCAGTACTTC. Its protein is CAGSRTGGASSYEQYF.

This clonotype was counted ten times or more. Here the CDR3 reads CASSSWGHEQYF. DNA for the CDR3: TGTGCCAGCAGTTCCTGGGGACACGAGCAGTACTTC. The chain combines TRBV27 with TRBJ2-7, with D perhaps being TRBD1 or TRBD2 (5 bases each). V gave up 4 bases and J gave up 5 bases, with 9 bases separating them. This CDR3 comprises 12 residues. CDR1 MNHEY and CDR2 SMNVEV come from the germline V gene (reference sequence).

The chain couples TRBV14 to TRBJ1-1, with a tentative D call TRBD1 (6 bases). Germline V lookup: CDR1 SGHDN, CDR2 FVKESK. CDR3 length: 16 amino acids. Trimming cost V 1 base and J 1 base, with 13 bases left between them. The CDR3 DNA follows: TGTGCCAGCAGCCAAGTGGTAGGGGGATGGAACACTGAAGCTTTCTTT. The encoded protein is CASSQVVGGWNTEAFF.

The chain employs TRBV28 and TRBJ2-7, with D unclear. The CDR3 is 17 residues long. The germline V gene encodes CDR1 MDHEN and CDR2 SYDVKM. V lost 6 bases, J lost 2 bases, and 23 bases lay in between. The chain's CDR3 is CASSPPPRRTSTYEQYF. The CDR3, as DNA: TGTGCCAGCAGCCCACCTCCCCGCAGGACCAGTACCTACGAGCAGTACTTC.

This clonotype has ten or more counts. The chain employs TRBV27 and TRBJ2-2; D tentatively fits TRBD1 or TRBD2 (5 bases each). The CDR3 loop spans 15 amino acids. V lost 2 bases to trimming and J lost 7 bases, with 14 bases between them. Germline lookup yields CDR1 MNHEY and CDR2 SMNVEV (reference sequence). The CDR3 loop reads CASSLGHRDGGELFF. The CDR3 DNA sequence: TGTGCCAGCAGTTTAGGACACCGGGACGGCGGGGAGCTGTTTTTT.

This clonotype was recorded at least ten times. This chain uses TRBV2 with TRBJ1-2; 11 positions match TRBD1. The germline gives CDR1 SNHLY, CDR2 FYNNEI. CDR3 length equals 14 residues. The ends lost 6 bases at V and 8 bases at J; junction bases unmatched: 8. CDR3 bases: TGTGCCAGCAGCCCTGGACAGGGGGCGAGAGGCTACACCTTC. Translation gives CASSPGQGARGYTF.

This clonotype was detected many times. The chain employs TRBV14 and TRBJ2-7; D gene ambiguous. V lost 1 base, J lost 6 bases, and 16 bases lay in between. Germline lookup yields CDR1 SGHDN and CDR2 FVKESK. The CDR3 covers 15 residues. The CDR3 loop reads CASSQGDLLSPEQYF. The CDR3 DNA is TGTGCCAGCAGCCAAGGGGATCTCCTTTCCCCCGAGCAGTACTTC.

As regards this clonotype: Relative to the germline gene, one junction end is altered; a read error may explain this. The rearrangement joins TRBV6-2 or TRBV6-3 to TRBJ1-2; D not resolved. Germline V gene sequence: CDR1 MNHEY, CDR2 SVGEGT. The CDR3 covers 18 residues. CDR3 protein: CASSYLPINRAPNYGYAF. The DNA for the CDR3 is TGTGCCAGCAGTTACCTACCCATTAACAGAGCCCCTAACTATGGCTACGCCTTC.

This rearrangement joins TRBV7-8 to TRBJ2-4; TRBD1 is a possible D gene (5 bases). CDR3 size: 17 residues. Per the germline V gene, CDR1 is SGHVS and CDR2 is FQNEAQ. The ends were cut back, 4 bases at V and 7 bases at J, with 23 bases in the middle. CDR3 in DNA: TGTGCCAGCAGCTCACTCCCTGCGGCAGGGATAAGGAACATTCAGTACTTC. Translated, it gives CASSSLPAAGIRNIQYF.

The chain combines TRBV29-1 with TRBJ2-7, with 8 nucleotides matching TRBD2. Per germline, CDR1 SQVTM and CDR2 ANQGSEA. The CDR3 consists of 14 residues. V dropped 5 bases and J dropped 2; count of bases not matched to a gene: 8. CDR3 sequence: CSVSGGGPTYEQYF. The CDR3 DNA follows: TGCAGCGTTAGCGGGGGAGGGCCTACCTACGAGCAGTACTTC.

J is TRBJ2-7 and V is TRBV7-9; maybe TRBD1 (5 bases). Deletions cut 10 bases from V and 2 bases from J, with 12 bases between. The CDR3 is made up of 12 amino acids. CDR1 and CDR2 (germline): SEHNR, FQNEAQ (reference sequence). The CDR3 DNA follows: TGTGCCACCGGTTTGGGGCCCTACGAGCAGTACTTC. Its translation: CATGLGPYEQYF.

Ten or more counts support this clonotype. The chain is built from TRBV28 and TRBJ1-1; D uncertain. CDR1 is MDHEN and CDR2 is SYDVKM in the germline V gene. The CDR3 is made up of 13 amino acids. V was cut by 0 bases and J by 1 base, with 3 bases left in between. Here the CDR3 reads CASSLWGNTEAFF. The CDR3 DNA reads TGTGCCAGCAGTTTATGGGGGAACACTGAAGCTTTCTTT.

This clonotype was seen many times. J is TRBJ2-1 and V is TRBV9, with 11 nucleotides matching TRBD2. CDR3 length equals 18 residues. With 0 bases clipped from V and 7 bases from J, the junction kept 12 bases outside the gene matches. Germline assignment: CDR1 SGDLS and CDR2 YYNGEE. CDR3 sequence reads: CASSVGDFSGRAVNEQFF. In nucleotides, the CDR3 is TGTGCCAGCAGCGTAGGAGACTTTAGCGGGAGGGCCGTAAATGAGCAGTTCTTC.

A few counts support this clonotype. The chain combines TRBV5-1 with TRBJ2-2; 13 bases align to TRBD2. The V gene's germline CDR1 is SGHRS and CDR2 YFSETQ. The ends lost 4 bases at V and 4 bases at J; junction bases unmatched: 7. The CDR3 contains 17 residues. The CDR3 is CASSGHTSGRGTGELFF. CDR3 sequence (DNA): TGCGCCAGCAGCGGCCATACTAGCGGGAGGGGCACCGGGGAGCTGTTTTTT.

In its sample, this clonotype was seen many times. The chain is built from TRBV29-1 and TRBJ2-5; tentatively, D is TRBD2 (6 bases). Trimming cost V 4 bases and J 3 bases, with 15 bases left between them. Per germline, CDR1 SQVTM and CDR2 ANQGSEA. CDR3 length: 14 amino acids. The chain's CDR3 is CSVVGGLGEETQYF. CDR3 in DNA: TGCAGCGTTGTGGGGGGTCTTGGGGAAGAGACCCAGTACTTC.

This clonotype was recorded a few times. The genes are TRBV6-2 or TRBV6-3 and TRBJ2-7, with 8 positions matching TRBD2. V was clipped by 3 bases and J by 6 bases; unmatched bases: 7. The CDR3 has 14 amino acids. Germline-derived CDR1 and CDR2 are MNHEY and SVGEGT. CDR3 region: CASSYVGTSREQYF. CDR3 DNA: TGTGCCAGCAGTTATGTAGGGACTAGTCGCGAGCAGTACTTC.